Listed here are 14 T cell receptor beta chains from one sample, sequenced in a study of read filtering for tumor transcriptome and immune sequencing. The library was built from 400 ng RNA with molecular barcoded adaptors for alpha/delta and beta/gamma chains. One entry per CDR3 protein, called by TCRdb with MiXCR from the reads. Of about 50,000 distinct CDR3 sequences in the sample, around 19% are singletons; the top ten hold more than 30%. The sample comprised a population of CD138-negative cells sorted from bone marrow. The receptors originated from a donor older than 35 with multiple myeloma.

This clonotype has only a few counts. V is TRBV5-1 and J is TRBJ1-5; D may be TRBD1 (5 bases). Per the germline V gene, CDR1 is SGHRS and CDR2 is YFSETQ. The CDR3 consists of 15 residues. V was cut by 0 bases and J by 0 bases, with 7 bases left in between. The DNA for the CDR3 is TGCGCCAGCAGCTTGGAGGGGCTTAGCAATCAGCCCCAGCATTTT. Translated, it gives CASSLEGLSNQPQHF. The full variable domain, completed using reference TRBV5-1 and TRBJ1-5, is KAGVTQTPRYLIKTRGQQVTLSCSPISGHRSVSWYQQTPGQGLQFLFEYFSETQRNKGNFPGRFSGRQFSNSRSEMNVSTLELGDSALYLCASSLEGLSNQPQHFGDGTRLSIL.

Many counts were recorded for this clonotype. CDR3 in DNA: TGTGCCAGCAGTTTAGTAGGACACGGGACCCAGTACTTC. Translation gives CASSLVGHGTQYF. The chain uses TRBV12-3 or TRBV12-4 and TRBJ2-5; tentative D call: TRBD1 (5 bases). The germline V and J ends were trimmed by 1 base and 7 bases, with 10 bases remaining between them. The CDR3 length is 13 residues.

This clonotype was detected ten times or more. This chain links TRBV11-2 with TRBJ2-1, with TRBD2 matching over 10 bases. After removal of 1 base from V and 14 bases from J, the junction contained 11 bases not matched to a gene. Germline CDR1 SGHAT, CDR2 FQNNGV. CDR3 length: 15 residues. CDR3 coding DNA: TGTGCCAGCAGCTTAGGATTACTAGCGGGATCGTCCAAGTTCTTC. Protein product: CASSLGLLAGSSKFF.

The chain uses TRBV3-1 and TRBJ2-2; 7 bases line up with TRBD1. The J segment lost 4 bases and the V segment lost 1 base, leaving 3 bases of the junction unmatched. Germline V lookup: CDR1 LGHDT, CDR2 YNNKEL (reference sequence). The CDR3 totals 15 residues. The CDR3 DNA is TGTGCCAGCAGCCAAGTCACAGGGGCCACCGGGGAGCTGTTTTTT. Residues: CASSQVTGATGELFF.

This clonotype came up many times. The chain is built from TRBV5-1 and TRBJ2-1; perhaps TRBD1 as D (6 bases). V lost 4 bases to trimming and J lost 2 bases, with 16 bases between them. CDR3 size: 16 residues. Germline V gene lookup returns CDR1 SGHRS and CDR2 YFSETQ. The CDR3 is CASSALQGRTYNEQFF. The CDR3 coding sequence is TGCGCCAGCAGCGCATTACAGGGTCGGACCTACAATGAGCAGTTCTTC.

Comments on this clonotype: A read error may produce the germline difference seen at one junction end. The chain couples TRBV9 to TRBJ2-2; D is possibly TRBD2 (6 bases). The length of the CDR3 is 15 residues. CDR1 SGDLS and CDR2 YYNGEE come from the germline V gene. CDR3: CASSAGTWNTVELFF. CDR3 sequence (DNA): TGTGCCAGCAGCGCCGGGACTTGGAACACCGTGGAGCTGTTTTTC.

This clonotype was found many times. The genes are TRBV13 and TRBJ2-1; 11 bases are a match to TRBD2. V trimming: 1 base; J trimming: 6 bases; junction bases outside the gene matches: 8. In germline, CDR1 is PRHDT, CDR2 FYEKMQ (reference sequence). The CDR3 extends over 17 amino acids. CDR3 bases: TGTGCCAGCAGCTTAGTCGTTGGGACTAGCGGAATCAATGAGCAGTTCTTC. Residues: CASSLVVGTSGINEQFF.

This clonotype occurred many times. Mismatch with germline at one junction end may stem from a read error. The V call is TRBV6-2 or TRBV6-3, the J call TRBJ1-5; D remains unclear. Germline lookup yields CDR1 MNHEY and CDR2 SVGEGT. The CDR3 runs 13 residues. CDR3 amino acids: CASSYWSNQPQHF. Written as DNA, the CDR3 is TGTGCCAGCAGCTACTGGAGCAATCAGCCCCAGCATTTT.

In its sample, this clonotype was seen many times. The J gene is TRBJ2-7, the V gene TRBV5-1; D is perhaps TRBD1 (6 bases). V lost 5 bases, J lost 3 bases, and 15 bases lay in between. This CDR3 region has 14 residues. Germline V gives CDR1 SGHRS, CDR2 YFSETQ. CDR3 in DNA: TGCGCCAGCAGTCAACAGGGCTGGGACTACGAGCAGTACTTC. Residues: CASSQQGWDYEQYF. The variable domain in full, with the rest retrieved from reference TRBV5-1 and TRBJ2-7, is KAGVTQTPRYLIKTRGQQVTLSCSPISGHRSVSWYQQTPGQGLQFLFEYFSETQRNKGNFPGRFSGRQFSNSRSEMNVSTLELGDSALYLCASSQQGWDYEQYFGPGTRLTVT.

This clonotype was counted at least ten times. This chain joins TRBV11-2 and TRBJ1-4; D uncertain. Trimming stripped 5 bases from V and 0 bases from J, with 13 bases between. The germline V gene has CDR1 SGHAT and CDR2 FQNNGV. CDR3 size: 16 residues. CDR3 nucleotide sequence: TGTGCCAGCAGCCCCAACAGCCTTGCAACTAATGAAAAACTGTTTTTT. It translates to CASSPNSLATNEKLFF.

This clonotype was seen only once. This sequence joins TRBV19 and TRBJ2-5, with a weak D call TRBD1 (6 bases). The CDR3 loop spans 18 amino acids. Trimming cost V 7 bases and J 2 bases, with 26 bases left between them. The V gene's germline CDR1 is LNHDA and CDR2 SQIVND (reference sequence). The CDR3 is CASTQYGRTTGPQETQYF. Written as DNA, the CDR3 is TGTGCCAGTACCCAGTATGGGAGAACGACAGGACCTCAAGAGACCCAGTACTTC.

There are a few counts of this clonotype. The chain carries TRBV7-8 and TRBJ2-3, with D possibly being TRBD2 (6 bases). Trimming cost V 5 bases and J 4 bases, with 19 bases left between them. Germline CDR1 is SGHVS and CDR2 is FQNEAQ. This CDR3 has 16 residues. The CDR3 protein is CASSLSRAWGADTQYF. CDR3 sequence (DNA): TGTGCCAGCAGCCTAAGCCGGGCCTGGGGGGCAGATACGCAGTATTTT.

This clonotype was seen repeatedly, ten times or more. The rearrangement links TRBV2 to TRBJ2-5; D gene uncertain. Trimming took off 4 bases at V and 5 bases at J, with 8 bases between the two ends. This CDR3 contains 12 residues. CDR1 SNHLY and CDR2 FYNNEI come from the germline V gene. The CDR3 region is CASSVSRETQYF. For the CDR3, the DNA is TGTGCCAGCAGTGTTAGTCGCGAGACCCAGTACTTC.

This clonotype was found many times. This sequence joins TRBV7-2 and TRBJ1-1; D perhaps matches TRBD1 (5 bases). Germline assignment: CDR1 SGHTA and CDR2 FQGNSA. The length of the CDR3 is 13 residues. With 3 bases removed from V and 8 bases from J, the gap between germline ends came to 13 bases. The DNA of the CDR3 is TGTGCCAGCAGCTTTTTCGGTGGACAAGAAGCTTTCTTT. Translated: CASSFFGGQEAFF.